The 7 T cell receptor beta chains below come from one sample, sequenced in a study of blood T cell repertoires in COVID-19 (dated by TCRdb to 2019 to 2021). Library preparation was by the immunoSEQ multiplex PCR assay. The table comes from immuneACCESS by way of TCRdb, which keeps in-frame sequences with V and J called. Part of the clones is missing from these tables; in studies checked, under half for an unresolved V gene and the rest for unknown reasons. This sample lists fewer than 150,000 clones; about 80% were detected once. Roughly 9% of the sample is in the top ten clones. Sequencing input: peripheral blood. The receptor source for this set is a woman of 80 years or more in a cohort sampled during active or convalescent COVID-19.

The J gene is TRBJ2-1, the V gene TRBV10-3; perhaps TRBD1 as D (6 bases). The CDR3 is made up of 12 amino acids. Trimming removed 3 bases from V and 9 bases from J, with 9 bases in between. Germline V gene sequence: CDR1 ENHRY, CDR2 SYGVKD. CDR3 amino acids: CAISEPGVEQFF. The CDR3 coding sequence is TGTGCCATCAGTGAACCAGGGGTTGAGCAGTTCTTC.

This chain links TRBV6-5 with TRBJ2-5, with D uncertain. CDR1 and CDR2 from the germline V gene are MNHEY and SVGAGI. The CDR3 runs 11 residues. With 7 bases removed from V and 1 base from J, the gap between germline ends came to 4 bases. The chain's CDR3 is CASIFQETQYF. CDR3 DNA: TGTGCCAGCATATTCCAAGAGACCCAGTACTTC.

This chain uses TRBV21-1 with TRBJ2-1; TRBD1 was called by the table and not checked on the DNA. TRBV21-1 is a pseudogene. The CDR3 has 13 amino acids. The CDR3 bases are TGTGCCAGCAGAGGGACAGGGTTTAGTGAGCAGTTCTTC. This translates into CASRGTGFSEQFF.

The V gene is TRBV7-2, the J gene TRBJ1-3; no firm D call. V dropped 5 bases and J dropped 0 bases, with 14 bases sitting between them. This CDR3 is built from 16 residues. Looked up from germline, CDR1 is SGHTA and CDR2 is FQGNSA. This CDR3 reads CASSPPMAISGNTIYF. In DNA form, the CDR3 reads TGTGCCAGCAGCCCCCCGATGGCCATCTCTGGAAACACCATATATTTT.

Remarks on this clone: Compared with germline, one end of the junction differs, possibly owing to a read error. The chain recombines TRBV7-9 with TRBJ1-1, with D possibly TRBD1 on 5 matching bases. Germline CDR1 is SEHNR and CDR2 is FQNEAQ (reference sequence). This CDR3 region has 14 residues. The CDR3 region is CASSLGGANTKAFF. CDR3 nucleotides: TGTGCCAGCAGCTTAGGGGGCGCGAACACTAAAGCTTTCTTT. The whole variable domain, filled in from reference TRBV7-9 and TRBJ1-1, reads DTGVSQNPRHKITKRGQNVTFRCDPISEHNRLYWYRQTLGQGPEFLTYFQNEAQLEKSRLLSDRFSAERPKGSFSTLEIQRTEQGDSAMYLCASSLGGANTKAFFGQGTRLTVV.

There are a few counts of this clone. The chain recombines TRBV24-1 with TRBJ1-5; 9 bases fit TRBD1. The CDR3 loop spans 16 amino acids. CDR1 is KGHDR and CDR2 is SFDVKD in the germline V gene. V dropped 4 bases and J dropped 4; count of bases not matched to a gene: 7. The CDR3 spells CATSESGTGSNQPQHF. CDR3 bases: TGTGCCACCAGTGAATCCGGGACAGGGAGTAATCAGCCCCAGCATTTT.

The chain links TRBV19 to TRBJ2-5; TRBD1 matches at 8 bases. V shed 7 bases, J shed 4 bases, and the junction held 14 bases outside the gene matches. Per the germline V gene, CDR1 is LNHDA and CDR2 is SQIVND (reference sequence). This CDR3 comprises 16 residues. The CDR3 region has the DNA TGTGCCAGTATAGGTAGGCAGGGACAGGCGCCAGAGACCCAGTACTTC. Protein: CASIGRQGQAPETQYF. The whole variable domain, filled in from reference TRBV19 and TRBJ2-5, reads DGGITQSPKYLFRKEGQNVTLSCEQNLNHDAMYWYRQDPGQGLRLIYYSQIVNDFQKGDIAEGYSVSREKKESFPLTVTSAQKNPTAFYLCASIGRQGQAPETQYFGPGTRLLVL.